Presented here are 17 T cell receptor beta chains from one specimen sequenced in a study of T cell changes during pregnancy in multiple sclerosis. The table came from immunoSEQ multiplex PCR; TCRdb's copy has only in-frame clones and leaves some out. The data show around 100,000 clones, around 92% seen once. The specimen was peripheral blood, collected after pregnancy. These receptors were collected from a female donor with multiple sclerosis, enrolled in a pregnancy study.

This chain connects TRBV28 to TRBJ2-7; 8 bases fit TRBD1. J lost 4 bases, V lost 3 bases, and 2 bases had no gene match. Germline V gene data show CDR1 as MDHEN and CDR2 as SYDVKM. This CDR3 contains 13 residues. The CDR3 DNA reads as TGTGCCAGCAGTTTTGACAGGGGTTACGAGCAGTACTTC. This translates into CASSFDRGYEQYF.

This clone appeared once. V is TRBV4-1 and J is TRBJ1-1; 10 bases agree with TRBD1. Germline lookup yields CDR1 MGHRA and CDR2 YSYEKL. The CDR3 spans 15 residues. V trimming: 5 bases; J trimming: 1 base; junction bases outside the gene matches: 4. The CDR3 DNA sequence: TGCGCCAGCAGCTACGGACAGGGGGAGAACACTGAAGCTTTCTTT. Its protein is CASSYGQGENTEAFF.

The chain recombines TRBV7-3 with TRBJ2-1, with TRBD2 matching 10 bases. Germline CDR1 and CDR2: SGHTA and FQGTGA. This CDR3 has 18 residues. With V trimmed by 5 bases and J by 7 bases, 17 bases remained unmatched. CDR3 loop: CASSLRAKTSGDMNEQFF. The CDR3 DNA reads TGTGCCAGCAGCCTCAGAGCGAAAACTAGCGGGGACATGAATGAGCAGTTCTTC.

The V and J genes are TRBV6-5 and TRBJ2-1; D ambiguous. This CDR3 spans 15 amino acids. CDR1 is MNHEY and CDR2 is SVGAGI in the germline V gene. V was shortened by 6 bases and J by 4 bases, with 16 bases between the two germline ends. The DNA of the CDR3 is TGTGCCAGCAGCCCGCAGAGAGGTTCTTACAATGAGCAGTTCTTC. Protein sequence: CASSPQRGSYNEQFF.

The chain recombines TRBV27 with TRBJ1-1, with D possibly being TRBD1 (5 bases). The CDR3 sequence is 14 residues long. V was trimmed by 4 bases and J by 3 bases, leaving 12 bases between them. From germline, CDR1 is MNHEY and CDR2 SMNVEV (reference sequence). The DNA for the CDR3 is TGTGCCAGCAGTTCCAAAGGGGTCCACACTGAAGCTTTCTTT. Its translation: CASSSKGVHTEAFF.

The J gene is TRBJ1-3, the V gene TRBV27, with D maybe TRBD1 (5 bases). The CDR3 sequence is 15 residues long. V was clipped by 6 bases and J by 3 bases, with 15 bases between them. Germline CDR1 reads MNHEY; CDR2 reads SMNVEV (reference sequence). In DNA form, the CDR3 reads TGTGCCAGCAGGGCGGCCGGGGGTTTTGGAAACACCATATATTTT. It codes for CASRAAGGFGNTIYF.

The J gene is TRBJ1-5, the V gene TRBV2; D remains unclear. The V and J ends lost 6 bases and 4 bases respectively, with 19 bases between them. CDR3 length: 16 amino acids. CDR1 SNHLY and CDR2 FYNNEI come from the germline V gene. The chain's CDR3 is CASRGSDSESNQPQHF. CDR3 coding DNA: TGTGCCAGCAGGGGCTCGGACTCCGAATCGAATCAGCCCCAGCATTTT.

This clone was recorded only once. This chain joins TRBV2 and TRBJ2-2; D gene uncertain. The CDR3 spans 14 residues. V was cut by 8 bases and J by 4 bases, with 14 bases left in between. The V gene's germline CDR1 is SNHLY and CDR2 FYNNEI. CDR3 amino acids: CASGNSASTGELFF. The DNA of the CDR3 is TGTGCCAGCGGCAACAGTGCGAGCACCGGGGAGCTGTTTTTT.

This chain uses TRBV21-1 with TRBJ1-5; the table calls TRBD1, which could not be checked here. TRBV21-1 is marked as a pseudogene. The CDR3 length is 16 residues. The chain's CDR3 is CASMRTEVTSNQPQHF. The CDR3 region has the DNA TGTGCCAGCATGAGGACAGAAGTCACTAGCAATCAGCCCCAGCATTTT.

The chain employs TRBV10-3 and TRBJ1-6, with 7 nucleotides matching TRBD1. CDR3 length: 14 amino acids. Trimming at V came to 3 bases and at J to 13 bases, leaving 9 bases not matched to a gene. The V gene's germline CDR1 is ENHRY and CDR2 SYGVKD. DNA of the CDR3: TGTGCCATCAGTGATGCAGGGGGGAATTGGCCCCTCCACTTT. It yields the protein CAISDAGGNWPLHF.

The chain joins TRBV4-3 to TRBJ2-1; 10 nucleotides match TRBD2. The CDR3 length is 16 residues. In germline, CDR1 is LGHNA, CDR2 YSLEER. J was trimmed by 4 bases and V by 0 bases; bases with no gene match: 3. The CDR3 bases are TGCGCCAGCAGCCAAGAAGCGGGGGGGCGTTACAATGAGCAGTTCTTC. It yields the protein CASSQEAGGRYNEQFF.

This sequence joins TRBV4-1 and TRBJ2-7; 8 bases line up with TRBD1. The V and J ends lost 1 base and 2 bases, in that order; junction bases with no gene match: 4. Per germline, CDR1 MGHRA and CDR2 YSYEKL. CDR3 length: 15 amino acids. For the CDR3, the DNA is TGCGCCAGCAGCCAAGGGACAGGGAGCCCCTACGAGCAGTACTTC. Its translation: CASSQGTGSPYEQYF.

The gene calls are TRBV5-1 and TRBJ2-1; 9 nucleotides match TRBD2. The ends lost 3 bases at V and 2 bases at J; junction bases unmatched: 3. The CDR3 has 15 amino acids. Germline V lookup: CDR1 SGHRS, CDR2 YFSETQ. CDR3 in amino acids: CASSSIAGAYNEQFF. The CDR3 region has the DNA TGCGCCAGCAGCTCTATAGCGGGAGCCTACAATGAGCAGTTCTTC.

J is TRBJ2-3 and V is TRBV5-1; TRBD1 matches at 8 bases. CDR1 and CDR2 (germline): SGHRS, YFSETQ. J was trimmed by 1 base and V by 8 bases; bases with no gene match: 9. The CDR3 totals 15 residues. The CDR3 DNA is TGCGCCAGTTTCCTCGGGACAGGTCGCACAGATACGCAGTATTTT. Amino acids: CASFLGTGRTDTQYF.

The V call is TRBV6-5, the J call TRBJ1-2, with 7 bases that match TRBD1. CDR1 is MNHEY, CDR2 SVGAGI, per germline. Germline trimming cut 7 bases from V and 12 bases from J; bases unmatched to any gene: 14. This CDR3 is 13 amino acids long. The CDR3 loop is CASKETGARSDTF. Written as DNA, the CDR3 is TGTGCCAGCAAGGAAACAGGGGCGAGGAGTGACACCTTC.

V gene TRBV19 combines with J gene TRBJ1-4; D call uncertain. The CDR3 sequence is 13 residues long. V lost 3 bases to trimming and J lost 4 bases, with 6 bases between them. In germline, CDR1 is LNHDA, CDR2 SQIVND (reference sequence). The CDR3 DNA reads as TGTGCCAGTAGTATCTTCAGTAATGAAAAACTGTTTTTT. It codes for CASSIFSNEKLFF.

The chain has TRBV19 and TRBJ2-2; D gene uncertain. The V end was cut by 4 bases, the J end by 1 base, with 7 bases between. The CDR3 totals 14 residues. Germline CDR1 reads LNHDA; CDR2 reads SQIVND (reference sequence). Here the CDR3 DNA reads TGTGCCAGTAGTACACGACAGAACACCGGGGAGCTGTTTTTT. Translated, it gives CASSTRQNTGELFF.